This T cell receptor beta chain is from a study of blood T cell repertoires in COVID-19. Looking at the study overall: Material from acute and convalescent COVID-19 was sourced from the United States, Italy and Spain.

Seattle patients were enrolled while actively infected and followed longitudinally. Profiled with immunoSEQ multiplex PCR; TCRdb holds only in-frame clones, not every one. The profile shows tens of thousands of clones, 80% to 90% of them singletons. Losses at the gene ends were 1 base for V and 3 bases for J; bases not matched to a gene: 6. CDR3 length: 16 residues. Germline V gives CDR1 MGHRA, CDR2 YSYEKL. The source is a man aged 45 to 65 with COVID-19, enrolled during active disease. The chain recombines TRBV4-1 with TRBJ2-3; 8 bases match TRBD1. Sample: peripheral blood. The CDR3 spells CASSQVGQGATDTQYF. CDR3 DNA: TGCGCCAGCAGCCAAGTTGGACAGGGTGCGACAGATACGCAGTATTTT.